This T cell receptor beta chain was sequenced in a study of T cells after yellow fever vaccination. TCRdb called the 5' RACE reads again in MiXCR, with one record for every CDR3 protein. The sample has some 560,000 distinct CDR3 sequences; less than 20% are singletons. Looked up from germline, CDR1 is SEHNR and CDR2 is FQNEAQ (reference sequence). After removal of 7 bases from V and 3 bases from J, the junction contained 3 bases not matched to a gene. CDR3 size: 14 residues. The input for sequencing was PBMCs, taken 15 days after the yellow fever booster vaccination. The chain combines TRBV7-9 with TRBJ2-2; TRBD1 matches at 9 bases. This receptor was identified in a man younger than 40 who received the YFV17D yellow fever vaccine. CDR3 loop: CASTRDRDTGELFF. The CDR3 DNA reads as TGTGCCAGCACTAGGGACAGGGACACCGGGGAGCTGTTTTTT.